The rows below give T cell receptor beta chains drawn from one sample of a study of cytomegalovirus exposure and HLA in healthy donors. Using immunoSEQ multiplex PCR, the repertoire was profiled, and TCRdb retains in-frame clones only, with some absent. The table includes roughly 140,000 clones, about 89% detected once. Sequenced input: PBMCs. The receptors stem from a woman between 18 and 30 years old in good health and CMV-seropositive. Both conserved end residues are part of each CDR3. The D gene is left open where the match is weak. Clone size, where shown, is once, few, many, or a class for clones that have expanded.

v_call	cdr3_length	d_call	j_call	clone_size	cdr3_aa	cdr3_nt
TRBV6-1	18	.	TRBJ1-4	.	CASSELEGSVILNEKLFF	TGTGCCAGCAGTGAACTAGAGGGATCAGTCATCCTTAATGAAAAACTGTTTTTT
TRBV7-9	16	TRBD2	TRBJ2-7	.	CASSSMTSGVAYEQYF	TGTGCCAGCAGCTCCATGACTAGCGGGGTAGCCTACGAGCAGTACTTC
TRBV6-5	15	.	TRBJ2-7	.	CASSYSFGTLNEQYF	TGTGCCAGCAGTTACTCTTTTGGGACACTCAACGAGCAGTACTTC
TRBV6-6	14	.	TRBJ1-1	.	CASRQTEVNTEAFF	TGTGCCAGCAGGCAGACTGAGGTGAACACTGAAGCTTTCTTT
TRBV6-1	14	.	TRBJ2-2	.	CASRGGSNTGELFF	TGTGCCAGCAGGGGGGGTAGCAATACCGGGGAGCTGTTTTTT
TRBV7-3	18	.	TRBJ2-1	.	CASSLTPTLLLSYNEQFF	TGTGCCAGCAGCTTAACCCCGACTCTTTTACTTAGCTACAATGAGCAGTTCTTC
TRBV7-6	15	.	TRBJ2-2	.	CASSLGSGGAGELFF	TGTGCCAGCAGCTTAGGGAGTGGGGGCGCCGGGGAGCTGTTTTTT
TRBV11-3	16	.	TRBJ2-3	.	CASSLMGGAGADTQYF	TGTGCCAGCAGCTTAATGGGGGGGGCGGGAGCAGATACGCAGTATTTT
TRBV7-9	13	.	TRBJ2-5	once	CASSSPGGETQYF	TGTGCCAGCAGCTCCCCCGGGGGAGAGACCCAGTACTTC
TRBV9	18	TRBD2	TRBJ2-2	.	CASSVWGLAGVNTGELFF	TGTGCCAGCAGCGTATGGGGACTAGCGGGAGTAAACACCGGGGAGCTGTTTTTT